A single sample is the source of the 19 T cell receptor beta chains below, sequenced in a study of human T cells and chemical hapten exposure. Documented time point: patch test 1, 2 weeks after DPC sensitization. Noted treatment: therapeutic diphenylcyclopropenone sensitization with weekly scalp DPC. TCRdb reprocessed the RACE reads via MiXCR and lists one record per CDR3 protein. The table includes approximately 80,000 distinct CDR3 sequences, approximately 8% detected once. The sample in question was whole blood, obtained in connection with sensitization to the hapten diphenylcyclopropenone (DPC). Receptors were obtained from a woman aged 25 to 39 with alopecia areata. Some clones in this sample may be carry-over from other donors' samples.

The chain has TRBV2 and TRBJ1-1; D not certain. The CDR3 loop spans 13 amino acids. The V gene's germline CDR1 is SNHLY and CDR2 FYNNEI. The V end lost 6 bases, the J end lost 1 base, and 9 bases lay between the germline ends. CDR3 DNA sequence: TGTGCCAGCAGGACAACCGGGAACACTGAAGCTTTCTTT. This sequence encodes CASRTTGNTEAFF.

The chain links TRBV20-1 to TRBJ2-7; 8 bases match TRBD1. V was clipped by 5 bases and J by 1 base; unmatched bases: 7. The CDR3 length is 14 residues. Looked up from germline, CDR1 is DFQATT and CDR2 is SNEGSKA (reference sequence). The CDR3 DNA sequence: TGCAGTGCTTTGGACAGGGTAGGGTCCTACGAGCAGTACTTC. Translating it yields CSALDRVGSYEQYF.

This clonotype showed up many times. The chain uses TRBV5-4 and TRBJ1-6; 9 bases map to TRBD1. Germline V gene sequence: CDR1 SGHNT, CDR2 YYREEE (reference sequence). The CDR3 is made up of 15 amino acids. The ends lost 2 bases at V and 7 bases at J; junction bases unmatched: 4. In DNA, the CDR3 is TGTGCCAGCAGCTTTGGACAGGGGAGAAATTCACCCCTCCACTTT. Translating it yields CASSFGQGRNSPLHF. Full variable domain (remainder filled in from reference TRBV5-4 and TRBJ1-6): ETGVTQSPTHLIKTRGQQVTLRCSSQSGHNTVSWYQQALGQGPQFIFQYYREEENGRGNFPPRFSGLQFPNYSSELNVNALELDDSALYLCASSFGQGRNSPLHFGNGTRLTVT.

The V gene is TRBV20-1, the J gene TRBJ1-2, with a possible D match to TRBD1 (6 bases). Trimming took off 3 bases at V and 4 bases at J, with 12 bases between the two ends. The CDR3 totals 13 residues. CDR1 is DFQATT and CDR2 is SNEGSKA in the germline V gene (reference sequence). CDR3 loop: CSARTQGGYGYTF. In DNA, the CDR3 is TGCAGTGCTAGGACACAGGGAGGCTATGGCTACACCTTC.

On this clonotype itself: This may be a read error, as it is one base from a much larger clone. The CDR3 DNA reads TGTGTCAGCAGCGCCCGGACAGGGTGGTATTTT. Translating it yields CVSSARTGWYF. V is TRBV11-2 and J is TRBJ2-3; TRBD1 agrees at 8 bases. The CDR3 is 11 amino acids. Germline V lookup: CDR1 SGHAT, CDR2 FQNNGV.

The chain has TRBV2 and TRBJ2-1; 8 bases match TRBD1. The germline V gene encodes CDR1 SNHLY and CDR2 FYNNEI. Trimming removed 0 bases from V and 3 bases from J; junction bases left unmatched: 1. This CDR3 is built from 15 residues. CDR3 protein: CASSEATGDYNEQFF. The DNA for the CDR3 is TGTGCCAGCAGTGAAGCGACAGGGGACTACAATGAGCAGTTCTTC. Variable domain in full (rest from reference TRBV2 and TRBJ2-1): EPEVTQTPSHQVTQMGQEVILRCVPISNHLYFYWYRQILGQKVEFLVSFYNNEISEKSEIFDDQFSVERPDGSNFTLKIRSTKLEDSAMYFCASSEATGDYNEQFFGPGTRLTVL.

This clonotype was found many times. The chain links TRBV5-4 to TRBJ2-6; TRBD1 aligns across 8 bases. The CDR3 consists of 17 residues. Trimming cost V 4 bases and J 2 bases; bases outside gene matches: 8. CDR1 is SGHNT and CDR2 is YYREEE in the germline V gene (reference sequence). As DNA, the CDR3 is TGTGCCAGCAGCCCAACAGGGGGTATAACTGGGGCCAACGTCCTGACTTTC. This codes for CASSPTGGITGANVLTF. Supplemented by reference TRBV5-4 and TRBJ2-6, the full variable domain reads ETGVTQSPTHLIKTRGQQVTLRCSSQSGHNTVSWYQQALGQGPQFIFQYYREEENGRGNFPPRFSGLQFPNYSSELNVNALELDDSALYLCASSPTGGITGANVLTFGAGSRLTVL.

This clonotype was seen many times. The chain links TRBV11-2 to TRBJ2-3; D remains unclear. This CDR3 comprises 14 residues. The ends were cut back, 5 bases at V and 7 bases at J, with 16 bases in the middle. Germline lookup yields CDR1 SGHAT and CDR2 FQNNGV. CDR3 coding DNA: TGTGCCAGCAGCGTGGAGACCCCAAGGAATACGCAGTATTTT. The encoded protein is CASSVETPRNTQYF. Complete variable domain (other parts from reference TRBV11-2 and TRBJ2-3): EAGVAQSPRYKIIEKRQSVAFWCNPISGHATLYWYQQILGQGPKLLIQFQNNGVVDDSQLPKDRFSAERLKGVDSTLKIQPAKLEDSAVYLCASSVETPRNTQYFGPGTRLTVL.

This clonotype occurred many times. The chain couples TRBV15 to TRBJ1-6; D gene uncertain. This CDR3 has 17 residues. V was cut by 1 base and J by 0 bases, with 10 bases left in between. CDR1 and CDR2 (germline): LNHNV, YYDKDF (reference sequence). The CDR3 is CATSRGPGTSYNSPLHF. The CDR3 region has the DNA TGTGCCACCAGCAGAGGACCAGGAACCTCCTATAATTCACCCCTCCACTTT. Full variable domain (missing parts from reference TRBV15 and TRBJ1-6): DAMVIQNPRYQVTQFGKPVTLSCSQTLNHNVMYWYQQKSSQAPKLLFHYYDKDFNNEADTPDNFQSRRPNTSFCFLDIRSPGLGDTAMYLCATSRGPGTSYNSPLHFGNGTRLTVT.

This rearrangement joins TRBV29-1 to TRBJ2-1, with 12 bases lining up with TRBD2. V dropped 3 bases and J dropped 0; count of bases not matched to a gene: 9. This CDR3 has 18 residues. Germline V lookup: CDR1 SQVTM, CDR2 ANQGSEA. CDR3 sequence reads: CSVERLAGAPSSYNEQFF. Here the CDR3 DNA reads TGCAGCGTTGAGAGACTAGCGGGGGCTCCAAGCTCCTACAATGAGCAGTTCTTC.

This clonotype was detected a few times. The V gene is TRBV3-1, the J gene TRBJ2-7, with 9 nucleotides matching TRBD1. This CDR3 spans 14 amino acids. The germline gives CDR1 LGHDT, CDR2 YNNKEL (reference sequence). Unmatched junction bases numbered 4, after V lost 4 bases and J lost 3 bases. The CDR3 protein is CASSPRGQGYEQYF. The CDR3 DNA sequence: TGTGCCAGCAGCCCCCGGGGACAGGGCTACGAGCAGTACTTC.

This clonotype occurred a few times. This chain joins TRBV7-8 and TRBJ1-5, with a possible D match to TRBD1 (5 bases). The ends were cut back, 4 bases at V and 3 bases at J, with 10 bases in the middle. The CDR3 totals 14 residues. Germline values: CDR1 SGHVS, CDR2 FQNEAQ. The CDR3 reads CASSWGGTNQPQHF. The CDR3 nucleotides are TGTGCCAGCAGCTGGGGGGGGACCAATCAGCCCCAGCATTTT.

This clonotype appeared many times. The chain recombines TRBV12-3 or TRBV12-4 with TRBJ1-5; the D gene is possibly TRBD1 (5 bases). Trimming took off 6 bases at V and 6 bases at J, with 15 bases between the two ends. This CDR3 has 14 residues. Here the CDR3 DNA reads TGTGCCAGCAGACAGGAGCAAGGGGTTCAGCCCCAGCATTTT. It codes for CASRQEQGVQPQHF.

V is TRBV5-1 and J is TRBJ1-5; TRBD1 matches 9 bases. The CDR3 is 15 amino acids. Germline CDR1 SGHRS, CDR2 YFSETQ. V dropped 0 bases and J dropped 5; count of bases not matched to a gene: 3. The CDR3 protein is CASSLETGGDQPQHF. The CDR3, as DNA: TGCGCCAGCAGCTTGGAGACAGGGGGGGATCAGCCCCAGCATTTT.

This clonotype was counted at least ten times. This chain connects TRBV2 to TRBJ2-3; the match to TRBD2 covers 9 bases. The trim removed 5 bases at V and 5 bases at J, leaving 8 bases unmatched. CDR3 size: 15 residues. Germline CDR1 SNHLY, CDR2 FYNNEI. The CDR3 loop is CASSPSGVPVDTQYF. The CDR3, as DNA: TGTGCCAGCAGTCCTAGCGGGGTACCGGTAGATACGCAGTATTTT. Full variable domain (outside the CDR3, taken from reference TRBV2 and TRBJ2-3): EPEVTQTPSHQVTQMGQEVILRCVPISNHLYFYWYRQILGQKVEFLVSFYNNEISEKSEIFDDQFSVERPDGSNFTLKIRSTKLEDSAMYFCASSPSGVPVDTQYFGPGTRLTVL.

J is TRBJ1-5 and V is TRBV30; D uncertain. V lost 4 bases, J lost 4 bases, and 11 bases lay in between. The CDR3 runs to 13 residues. CDR1 and CDR2 (germline): GTSNPN, SVGIG (reference sequence). The CDR3 protein is CAWNVALNQPQHF. The CDR3 DNA reads as TGTGCCTGGAATGTGGCTTTGAATCAGCCCCAGCATTTT. The full variable domain, completed using reference TRBV30 and TRBJ1-5, is SQTIHQWPATLVQPVGSPLSLECTVEGTSNPNLYWYRQAAGRGLQLLFYSVGIGQISSEVPQNLSASRPQDRQFILSSKKLLLSDSGFYLCAWNVALNQPQHFGDGTRLSIL.

This clonotype was detected a few times. The chain joins TRBV12-3 or TRBV12-4 to TRBJ1-1; D remains unclear. Trimming cost V 3 bases and J 4 bases, with 15 bases left between them. This CDR3 spans 15 amino acids. The CDR3, as DNA: TGTGCCAGCAGTTTCGGGTGTAGAGATTCCACTGAAGCTTTCTTT. Amino acid sequence: CASSFGCRDSTEAFF.

This clonotype was detected many times. This rearrangement joins TRBV5-1 to TRBJ1-1, with D maybe TRBD1 (5 bases). CDR1 and CDR2 from the germline V gene are SGHRS and YFSETQ. The CDR3 spans 15 residues. The ends were cut back, 4 bases at V and 5 bases at J, with 18 bases in the middle. Here the CDR3 DNA reads TGCGCCAGCAGCCACCAGGCCGGGGCCGGGACTGAAGCTTTCTTT. Translated, it gives CASSHQAGAGTEAFF.

This clonotype showed up just a few times. The chain carries TRBV7-2 and TRBJ2-2, with D possibly TRBD2 on 5 matching bases. Germline CDR1 is SGHTA and CDR2 is FQGNSA. The CDR3 contains 14 residues. The V and J ends lost 2 bases and 4 bases respectively, with 8 bases between them. The CDR3 is CASSLLRVTGELFF. Written as DNA, the CDR3 is TGTGCCAGCAGCTTACTGCGGGTCACCGGGGAGCTGTTTTTT.